This T cell receptor (beta chain) was observed in a study of T cell changes during pregnancy in multiple sclerosis. Using immunoSEQ multiplex PCR, the repertoire was profiled, and TCRdb retains in-frame clones only, with some absent. Of approximately 71,000 clones detected, more than 90% appear once; the ten largest clones hold about 2%. The TCR was taken from a female donor with multiple sclerosis, enrolled in a pregnancy study. The sequences come from peripheral blood, collected in the second trimester of pregnancy.

CDR3 region: CASSFAGKFTGELFF. The CDR3 DNA sequence: TGTGCCAGCAGCTTCGCCGGGAAATTCACCGGGGAGCTGTTTTTT. V usage is TRBV11-3 and J usage is TRBJ2-2; a possible D gene is TRBD2 (5 bases). The length of the CDR3 is 15 residues. Germline CDR1 and CDR2: SGHNT and YENEEA. V was trimmed by 3 bases and J by 4 bases, leaving 12 bases between them.